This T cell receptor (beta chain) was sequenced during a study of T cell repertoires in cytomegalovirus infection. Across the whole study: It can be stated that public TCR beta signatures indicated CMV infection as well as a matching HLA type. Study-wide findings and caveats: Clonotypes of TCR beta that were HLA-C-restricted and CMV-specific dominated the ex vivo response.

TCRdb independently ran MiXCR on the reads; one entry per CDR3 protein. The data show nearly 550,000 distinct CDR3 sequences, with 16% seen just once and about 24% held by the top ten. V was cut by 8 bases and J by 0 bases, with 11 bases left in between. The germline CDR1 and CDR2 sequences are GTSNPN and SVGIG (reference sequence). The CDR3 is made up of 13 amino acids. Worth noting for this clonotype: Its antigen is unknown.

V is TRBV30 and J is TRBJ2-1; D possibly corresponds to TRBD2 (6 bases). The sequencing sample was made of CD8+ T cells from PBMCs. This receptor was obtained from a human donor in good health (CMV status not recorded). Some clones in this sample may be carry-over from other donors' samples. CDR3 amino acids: CAGIAASYNEQFF. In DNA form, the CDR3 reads TGTGCCGGGATAGCGGCCTCCTACAATGAGCAGTTCTTC. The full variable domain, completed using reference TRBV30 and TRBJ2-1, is SQTIHQWPATLVQPVGSPLSLECTVEGTSNPNLYWYRQAAGRGLQLLFYSVGIGQISSEVPQNLSASRPQDRQFILSSKKLLLSDSGFYLCAGIAASYNEQFFGPGTRLTVL.